This T cell receptor beta chain was profiled in a study of regulatory T cells in long-lasting Graves disease. Findings of the study overall: Persistent disease samples used TRBV28, TRBJ1-2 and TRBJ2-5 preferentially. New patients shared fewer public clonotypes (about 1,000) than persistent patients did (about 2,700).

Time point described: newly diagnosed GD, antithyroid drugs for less than 3 months. RNA from PBMCs was the source of the TCR library. This clonotype was recorded many times. Its target is not known. Combining iRepertoire HTBI primers with Arm-PCR of CDR3 regions, the authors built TCR beta libraries. A single record per CDR3 protein comes from TCRdb applying MiXCR to the multiplex PCR reads. This sample has some 450,000 distinct CDR3 sequences, with about 17% found just once. V dropped 1 base and J dropped 4 bases, with 10 bases sitting between them. Germline CDR1 and CDR2: SGHVS and FNYEAQ. This CDR3 contains 14 residues. These data also featured in a second study, about T cells in Graves' hyperthyroidism and ophthalmopathy. According to that study: Appearing also in blood were most of the thyroid clonotypes expanded above 0.001.

This rearrangement joins TRBV7-6 to TRBJ1-2; D is uncertain. This sample comprised peripheral blood mononuclear cells (PBMCs), obtained at new diagnosis, from a patient treated with antithyroid drugs. This receptor was taken from a woman in her twenties or thirties with Graves disease. In DNA, the CDR3 is TGTGCCAGCAGCTTAGAGCCAGGAACCTATGGCTACACCTTC. It specifies CASSLEPGTYGYTF.